This T cell receptor beta chain was obtained from a study of cytomegalovirus exposure and HLA in healthy donors. Study-wide points: When a later analysis was performed, an Asian-associated ancestry cluster reportedly had fewer N-insertions than the approximately 680-donor mean. HLA alleles showed associations with around 15,000 TCR beta sequences in a later analysis, at a 0.05 false discovery rate. Presence/absence analyses assumed roughly uniform sequencing depth across donors, which may not hold.

This clone was seen a handful of times. Its antigen is not identified. In the PCR, 60 Vbeta and 13 Jbeta primers were used. The protocol was immunoSEQ multiplex PCR, while the TCRdb copy is restricted to in-frame clones and leaves out a portion. The data hold about 120,000 clones, with 8% to 10% observed a single time. V gave up 1 base and J gave up 6 bases, with 12 bases separating them. Germline V gives CDR1 SGHNT, CDR2 YYREEE (reference sequence). The CDR3 has 14 residues. The TCR comes from a man aged 25-45 years in good health and CMV-seronegative. The chain joins TRBV5-4 to TRBJ2-3; no reliable D call. The sample consisted of PBMCs. The CDR3 DNA reads TGTGCCAGCAGCTTGCCCTCGACTCGGGATACGCAGTATTTT. This encodes CASSLPSTRDTQYF.